This T cell receptor beta chain was sequenced for a study of spatial heterogeneity in lung cancer. Across the whole study: In cases with available follow-up PBMC samples, these were sequenced at a median of approximately 2 years after resection. Fewer alpha-chain than beta-chain sequences were consistently detected.

TCRdb re-called the 5' RACE reads with MiXCR, one entry per CDR3 protein. The sample consists of 100,000 to 120,000 distinct CDR3 sequences, more than 10% of them appearing once. Stated time point: blood at routine non-recurrence follow-up after resection. Tumor, nontumor lung or frozen PBMC supplied whole RNA, sequenced without sorting. This CDR3 has 16 amino acids. Trimming cost V 5 bases and J 0 bases, with 16 bases left between them. Germline V gene lookup returns CDR1 SGHVS and CDR2 FNYEAQ. In its sample, this clonotype was seen a few times. This chain links TRBV7-6 with TRBJ1-1; D is ambiguous. This TCR came from a female donor with early-stage non-small cell lung cancer. Specimen: PBMCs, collected at follow-up. The CDR3 region is CASSPSRNLMNTEAFF. The CDR3 DNA is TGTGCCAGCAGCCCCAGTCGTAACCTCATGAACACTGAAGCTTTCTTT.